What follows are 9 T cell receptor beta chains derived from one specimen sequenced in a study of blood T cell repertoires in COVID-19. Measured with immunoSEQ multiplex PCR; TCRdb has only the in-frame clones, and not every one. Of some 50,000 clones in the sample, roughly four fifths were seen once. The sequenced sample consisted of peripheral blood. The receptors originated from a middle-aged man with acute or convalescent COVID-19.

V usage is TRBV5-3 and J usage is TRBJ2-2, with no clear D. TRBV5-3 is an open reading frame whose function is uncertain. With 4 bases removed from V and 5 bases from J, the gap between germline ends came to 12 bases. There are 14 residues in the CDR3. DNA for the CDR3: TGTGCCAGAAGCATGGCAGGCCGGACCGGGGAGCTGTTTTTT. As protein: CARSMAGRTGELFF.

The chain has TRBV29-1 and TRBJ1-1; 7 bases fit TRBD1. The germline CDR1 and CDR2 sequences are SQVTM and ANQGSEA. V shed 5 bases and J 4 bases; nucleotides not matched to a gene: 7. This CDR3 is 13 amino acids long. CDR3 bases: TGCAGCGTTCGACAGGGATGGGGCACTGAAGCTTTCTTT. This codes for CSVRQGWGTEAFF.

This clone was found once. The J gene is TRBJ2-7, the V gene TRBV11-2; TRBD2 agrees at 7 bases. Trimming cost V 3 bases and J 5 bases; bases outside gene matches: 7. The CDR3 length is 14 residues. Germline CDR1 reads SGHAT; CDR2 reads FQNNGV. The CDR3 sequence is CASSFNAGVDEQYF. In nucleotides, the CDR3 is TGTGCCAGCAGCTTTAACGCGGGAGTCGACGAGCAGTACTTC.

The V and J genes are TRBV3-1 (or the pseudogene TRBV3-2) and TRBJ2-7; tentatively, D is TRBD1 (6 bases). Germline V gene sequence: CDR1 LGHDT, CDR2 YNNKEL (reference sequence). The CDR3 runs 17 residues. The V end was cut by 4 bases, the J end by 4 bases, with 23 bases between. CDR3 coding DNA: TGTGCCAGCAGCCGATTTAATGGGGGCCGTGGGGCATACGAGCAGTACTTC. Translation gives CASSRFNGGRGAYEQYF.

This clone is classed as medium-sized. The chain recombines TRBV18 with TRBJ1-1, with D maybe TRBD1 (5 bases). In germline, CDR1 is KGHSH, CDR2 LQKENI. The CDR3 contains 14 residues. V lost 4 bases to trimming and J lost 3 bases, with 12 bases between them. This CDR3 is CASSLTVSDTEAFF. The CDR3 DNA reads as TGTGCCAGCTCACTGACAGTTTCCGACACTGAAGCTTTCTTT.

The V call is TRBV6-5, the J call TRBJ2-5; D perhaps matches TRBD1 (5 bases). Trimming cost V 2 bases and J 5 bases, with 15 bases left between them. Germline loops: CDR1 MNHEY, CDR2 SVGAGI. This CDR3 has 15 amino acids. DNA for the CDR3: TGTGCCAGCAGTTACGTCCCAGGGCGTGAGGAGACCCAGTACTTC. Its protein product is CASSYVPGREETQYF.

The chain carries TRBV5-5 and TRBJ1-3; D possibly corresponds to TRBD1 (6 bases). The ends were cut back, 0 bases at V and 3 bases at J, with 19 bases in the middle. Germline V gene lookup returns CDR1 SGHKS and CDR2 YYEKEE (reference sequence). The CDR3 has 18 residues. The CDR3, as DNA: TGTGCCAGCAGCTTGGCCGTTGGCAGGGGATGGAGTGGAAACACCATATATTTT. Translated: CASSLAVGRGWSGNTIYF.

This rearrangement joins TRBV4-2 to TRBJ1-3; perhaps TRBD1 as D (6 bases). V dropped 2 bases and J dropped 0 bases, with 11 bases sitting between them. Germline V gene sequence: CDR1 LGHNA, CDR2 YNFKEQ. The CDR3 runs to 16 residues. CDR3: CASSQYRASSGNTIYF. CDR3 nucleotide sequence: TGTGCCAGCAGCCAATACAGGGCTAGCTCTGGAAACACCATATATTTT.

V gene TRBV7-2 combines with J gene TRBJ1-2, with 9 bases fitting TRBD1. Germline V gene sequence: CDR1 SGHTA, CDR2 FQGNSA. This CDR3 region has 17 residues. J was trimmed by 2 bases and V by 5 bases; bases with no gene match: 12. For the CDR3, the DNA is TGTGCCAGCAGCCTAATGGGCGGGACAGGGCCCAACTATGGCTACACCTTC. Protein sequence: CASSLMGGTGPNYGYTF. Complete variable domain (other parts from reference TRBV7-2 and TRBJ1-2): GAGVSQSPSNKVTEKGKDVELRCDPISGHTALYWYRQSLGQGLEFLIYFQGNSAPDKSGLPSDRFSAERTGGSVSTLTIQRTQQEDSAVYLCASSLMGGTGPNYGYTFGSGTRLTVV.